The subject of this entry is one T cell receptor (beta chain). No antigen is known for it. It was with 60 Vbeta and 13 Jbeta primers that the PCR ran. Here immunoSEQ multiplex PCR was the method, and the copy in TCRdb shows in-frame clones only, minus some. This sample has 85,000 to 95,000 clones, with over 65% found just once. These data originate in a study of cytomegalovirus exposure and HLA in healthy donors. This CDR3 spans 13 amino acids. Trimming left V 0 bases short and J 6 bases short, with 8 bases between. The V gene's germline CDR1 is GTSNPN and CDR2 SVGIG (reference sequence). Healthy bone marrow donors made up the donor group. The study's findings and limits: The authors later found most CMV-associated TCR beta chains appeared HLA-restricted.

This clonotype was sampled from a man between 25 and 39 years old in good health and CMV-seropositive. Material: PBMCs. The J gene is TRBJ2-2, the V gene TRBV30; D possibly corresponds to TRBD2 (5 bases). CDR3 sequence reads: CAWSVSSAGELFF. CDR3 nucleotides: TGTGCCTGGAGTGTCAGTAGCGCCGGGGAGCTGTTTTTT.